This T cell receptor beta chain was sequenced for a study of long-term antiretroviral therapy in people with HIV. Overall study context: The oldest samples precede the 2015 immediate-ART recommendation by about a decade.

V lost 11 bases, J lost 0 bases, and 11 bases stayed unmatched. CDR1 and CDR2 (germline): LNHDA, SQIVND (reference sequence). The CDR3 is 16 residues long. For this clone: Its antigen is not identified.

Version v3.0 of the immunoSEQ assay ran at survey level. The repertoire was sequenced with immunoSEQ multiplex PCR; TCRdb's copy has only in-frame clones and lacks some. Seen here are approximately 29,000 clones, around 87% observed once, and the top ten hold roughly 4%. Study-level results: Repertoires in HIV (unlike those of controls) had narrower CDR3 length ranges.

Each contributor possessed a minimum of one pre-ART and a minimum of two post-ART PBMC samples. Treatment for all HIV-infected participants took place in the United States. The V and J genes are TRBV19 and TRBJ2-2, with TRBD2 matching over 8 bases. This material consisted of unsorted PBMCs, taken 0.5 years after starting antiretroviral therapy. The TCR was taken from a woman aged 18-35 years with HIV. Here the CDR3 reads CASLTTSGPNTGELFF. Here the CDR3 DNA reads TGTGCCTCTCTGACTACTAGCGGTCCGAACACCGGGGAGCTGTTTTTT.